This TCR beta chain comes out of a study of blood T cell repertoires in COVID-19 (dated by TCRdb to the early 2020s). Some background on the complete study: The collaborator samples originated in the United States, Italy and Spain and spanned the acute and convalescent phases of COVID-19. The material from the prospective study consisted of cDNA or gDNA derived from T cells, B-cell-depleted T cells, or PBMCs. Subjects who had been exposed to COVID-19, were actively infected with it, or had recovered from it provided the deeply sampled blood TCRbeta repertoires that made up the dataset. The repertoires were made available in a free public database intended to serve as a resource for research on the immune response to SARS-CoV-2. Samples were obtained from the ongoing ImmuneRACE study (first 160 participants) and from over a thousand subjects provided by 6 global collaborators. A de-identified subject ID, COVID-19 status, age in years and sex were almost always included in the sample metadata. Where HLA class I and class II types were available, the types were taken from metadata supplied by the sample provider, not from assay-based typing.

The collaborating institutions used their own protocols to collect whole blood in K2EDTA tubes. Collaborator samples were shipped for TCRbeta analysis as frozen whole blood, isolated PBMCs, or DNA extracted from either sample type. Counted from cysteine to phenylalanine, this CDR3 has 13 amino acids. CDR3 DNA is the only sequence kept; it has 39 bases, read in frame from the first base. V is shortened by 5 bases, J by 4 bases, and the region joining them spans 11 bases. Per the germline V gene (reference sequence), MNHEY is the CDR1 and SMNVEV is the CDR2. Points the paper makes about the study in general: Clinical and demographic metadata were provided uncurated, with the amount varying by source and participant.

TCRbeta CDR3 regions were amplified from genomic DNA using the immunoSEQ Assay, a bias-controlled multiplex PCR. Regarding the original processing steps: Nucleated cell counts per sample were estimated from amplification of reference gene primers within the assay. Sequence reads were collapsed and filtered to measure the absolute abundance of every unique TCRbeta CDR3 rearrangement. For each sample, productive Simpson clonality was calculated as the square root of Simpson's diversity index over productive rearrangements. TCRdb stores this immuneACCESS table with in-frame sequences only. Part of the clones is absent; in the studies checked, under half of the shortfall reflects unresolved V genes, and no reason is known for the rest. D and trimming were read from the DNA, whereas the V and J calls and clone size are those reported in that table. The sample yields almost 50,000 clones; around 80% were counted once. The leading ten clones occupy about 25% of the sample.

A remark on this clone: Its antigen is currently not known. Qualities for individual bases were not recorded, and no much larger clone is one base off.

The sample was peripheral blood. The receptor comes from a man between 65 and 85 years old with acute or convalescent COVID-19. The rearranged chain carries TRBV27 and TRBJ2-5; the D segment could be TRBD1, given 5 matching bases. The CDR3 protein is CASSPRGRETQYF. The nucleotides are TGTGCCAGCAGTCCTAGGGGTAGAGAGACCCAGTACTTC.